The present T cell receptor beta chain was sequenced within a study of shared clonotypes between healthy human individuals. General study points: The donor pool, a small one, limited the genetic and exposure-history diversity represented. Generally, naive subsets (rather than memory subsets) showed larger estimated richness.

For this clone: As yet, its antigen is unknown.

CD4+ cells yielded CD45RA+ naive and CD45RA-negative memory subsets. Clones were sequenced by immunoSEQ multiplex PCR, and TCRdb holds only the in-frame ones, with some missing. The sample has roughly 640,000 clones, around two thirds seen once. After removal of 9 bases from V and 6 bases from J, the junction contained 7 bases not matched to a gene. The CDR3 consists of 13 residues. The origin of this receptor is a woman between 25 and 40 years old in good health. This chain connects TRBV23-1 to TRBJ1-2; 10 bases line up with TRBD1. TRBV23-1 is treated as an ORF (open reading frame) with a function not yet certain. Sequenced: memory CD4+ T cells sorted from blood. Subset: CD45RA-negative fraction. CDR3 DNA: TGCGCCAGTTTCCGGACAGGGGGGAATGGCTACACCTTC. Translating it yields CASFRTGGNGYTF.